This T cell receptor beta chain comes out of a study of siplizumab effects on memory and regulatory T cells. General observations from the study: Proliferating clones, CD4+ or CD8+, lacked an assignable naive or memory phenotype in roughly 75-96% of cases. The study found naive T cells seemingly more diverse than memory cells and seemingly major alloresponse contributors.

In germline, CDR1 is SGHTA, CDR2 FQGNSA. The length of the CDR3 is 15 residues. The V end was cut by 5 bases, the J end by 6 bases, with 20 bases between. Comments on this clone: Its antigen is undetermined.

Assayed TCR templates numbered 80,000 to 100,000 for each sample. Profiled with immunoSEQ multiplex PCR; TCRdb holds only in-frame clones, not every one. Of around 110,000 clones in the sample, 90% to 95% were seen once. The sample consisted of non-Treg CD4+ T cells sorted from blood. This clonotype was obtained from a human donor in good health. The V call is TRBV7-2, the J call TRBJ2-7; D unclear. The chain's CDR3 is CASSRVGVAGGEQYF. The CDR3 DNA follows: TGTGCCAGCAGCCGCGTTGGAGTAGCAGGCGGCGAGCAGTACTTC.